This T cell receptor (beta chain) came from a study of cytomegalovirus exposure and HLA in healthy donors. Study-wide results and caveats: A later analysis linked a missense variant in DCLRE1C to the trimming of TCR beta V and J genes. A later look showed TCR association rates differing by HLA locus, highest for DRB1 and lowest for HLA-C.

60 Vbeta and 13 Jbeta primers were used in PCR. Method: immunoSEQ multiplex PCR; TCRdb's copy keeps in-frame clones and lacks some. The sample includes approximately 130,000 clones, 75% to 90% seen only once; the top ten take less than 7%. In the case of this clone: What it binds is not known.

The CDR3 consists of 15 residues. V was shortened by 7 bases and J by 5 bases, with 17 bases between the two germline ends. Germline V gene lookup returns CDR1 LGHNA and CDR2 YNFKEQ. V gene TRBV4-2 combines with J gene TRBJ1-4; TRBD1 might be the D (6 bases). The sequencing input was PBMCs. The sequence derives from a woman in her thirties in good health and CMV-seropositive. In DNA, the CDR3 is TGTGCCAGCACTCCTGACAGGAACATGAATGAAAAACTGTTTTTT. It encodes CASTPDRNMNEKLFF.